This is a list of T cell receptor beta chains from one sample in a study of blood T cell repertoires in COVID-19. Profiled with immunoSEQ multiplex PCR; TCRdb holds only in-frame clones, not every one. The sample consists of about 170,000 clones, around 74% of them appearing once. Sequences were obtained from peripheral blood. The source is a woman of 80 years or more with acute or convalescent COVID-19. Each CDR3 is given with its conserved first and last residue. A D gene is named only where the DNA matches it firmly. Clone sizes are given selectively: once, few, many, or a class where the clone is expanded.

TRBV5-1	-	TRBJ2-2	TRBD2	CASSLGLAGSAGELFF	TGCGCCAGCAGCTTGGGACTAGCGGGAAGTGCCGGGGAGCTGTTTTTT
TRBV10-3	few	TRBJ2-5	TRBD2	CAISPGLAGFQETQYF	TGTGCCATCAGCCCGGGACTAGCGGGATTCCAAGAGACCCAGTACTTC
TRBV6-5	-	TRBJ2-2	-	CASSYKLTGELFF	TGTGCCAGCAGTTACAAACTCACCGGGGAGCTGTTTTTT
TRBV5-4	-	TRBJ1-1	TRBD1	CASSPRQGAFTEAFF	TGTGCCAGCAGCCCACGACAGGGGGCTTTCACTGAAGCTTTCTTT
TRBV4-2	-	TRBJ2-2	TRBD2	CASSQVTGTSGRAIVTGELFF	TGTGCCAGCAGCCAGGTGACCGGGACTAGCGGGAGGGCCATAGTCACCGGGGAGCTGTTTTTT
TRBV6-2/TRBV6-3	few	TRBJ2-7	TRBD2	CASSDGLAGGFTYEQYF	TGTGCCAGCAGTGACGGACTAGCGGGCGGCTTCACCTACGAGCAGTACTTC
TRBV4-2	-	TRBJ1-2	TRBD1	CASSQGPGQNYGYTF	TGTGCCAGCAGCCAAGGACCGGGACAGAACTATGGCTACACCTTC
TRBV5-8	once	TRBJ2-2	TRBD2	CASRKAGGLNTGELFF	TGTGCCAGCAGAAAAGCGGGAGGGTTGAACACCGGGGAGCTGTTTTTT
TRBV15	-	TRBJ2-3	-	CATSRRTGTDTQYF	TGTGCCACCAGCAGAAGGACAGGCACAGATACGCAGTATTTT
TRBV5-1	-	TRBJ2-1	TRBD2	CASSTTGTSHSEQFF	TGCGCCAGCAGCACAACCGGGACTAGCCATAGTGAGCAGTTCTTC
TRBV3-1/TRBV3-2	-	TRBJ2-7	TRBD1	CASSMDRPGSYEQYF	TGTGCCAGCAGCATGGACAGGCCGGGCTCCTACGAGCAGTACTTC
TRBV7-8	-	TRBJ2-2	TRBD2	CASSLVAGANTGELFF	TGTGCCAGCAGCTTAGTAGCGGGAGCGAACACCGGGGAGCTGTTTTTT
TRBV4-3	-	TRBJ2-1	TRBD2	CASSQLGLAGVGNEQFF	TGCGCCAGCAGCCAGCTGGGACTAGCGGGAGTAGGCAATGAGCAGTTCTTC
TRBV7-9	-	TRBJ1-4	-	CASSSTGIILFF	TGTGCCAGCAGCTCAACGGGGATTATACTGTTTTTT
TRBV7-9	-	TRBJ2-7	TRBD1	CASSEGDRVSYF	TGTGCCAGCAGCGAAGGGGACAGGGTTTCGTACTTC
TRBV29-1	-	TRBJ2-1	-	CSVVGGPVLNEQFF	TGCAGCGTGGTAGGAGGGCCGGTACTTAATGAGCAGTTCTTC
TRBV3-1/TRBV3-2	-	TRBJ2-7	TRBD2	CASSLTPGLVHEQYF	TGTGCCAGCAGCCTCACACCGGGACTAGTCCACGAGCAGTACTTC
TRBV12-3/TRBV12-4	-	TRBJ1-2	-	CASSLGENYGYTF	TGTGCCAGCAGTTTGGGAGAGAACTATGGCTACACCTTC
TRBV23-1	-	TRBJ1-5	TRBD1	CASSQSREQGAFQPQHF	TGCGCCAGCAGTCAATCCAGGGAACAGGGGGCTTTTCAGCCCCAGCATTTT
TRBV10-2	few	TRBJ2-6	-	CASQEGNSGANVLTF	TGCGCCAGCCAGGAGGGTAACTCTGGGGCCAACGTCCTGACTTTC
TRBV9	-	TRBJ1-6	-	CASSVQFRVMGHNSPLHF	TGTGCCAGCAGCGTACAATTCAGGGTAATGGGTCATAATTCACCCCTCCACTTT
TRBV2	-	TRBJ2-5	TRBD2	CASSEMWASGKGETQYF	TGTGCCAGCAGTGAAATGTGGGCTAGCGGGAAGGGAGAGACCCAGTACTTC
TRBV6-5	once	TRBJ1-3	-	CASSLSTTPGNTIYF	TGTGCCAGCAGTCTTTCGACAACCCCTGGAAACACCATATATTTT
TRBV28	-	TRBJ2-3	TRBD2	CASSLLAGPTDTQYF	TGTGCCAGCAGTTTACTAGCGGGGCCCACAGATACGCAGTATTTT
TRBV7-2	-	TRBJ2-7	-	CASSLSEGAREQYF	TGTGCCAGCAGCTTATCGGAGGGGGCGCGTGAGCAGTACTTC
TRBV4-3	-	TRBJ2-3	-	CASSPGDTQYF	TGCGCCAGCAGCCCCGGGGATACGCAGTATTTT
TRBV7-9	-	TRBJ2-1	TRBD2	CASSLPSGSTFLVKQFF	TGTGCCAGCAGCTTGCCTAGCGGGAGTACTTTTTTGGTTAAGCAGTTCTTC
TRBV10-2	-	TRBJ1-1	-	CASSESSGNTEAFF	TGCGCCAGCAGTGAGTCGTCGGGGAACACTGAAGCTTTCTTT
TRBV19	-	TRBJ2-5	-	CASSPHSEGTQYF	TGTGCCAGTAGTCCCCACAGCGAGGGGACCCAGTACTTC
TRBV28	-	TRBJ1-5	TRBD1	CASSLGQGDQPQHF	TGTGCCAGCAGTTTAGGACAGGGAGATCAGCCCCAGCATTTT
TRBV7-9	-	TRBJ2-7	-	CASSQAGTYAYEQYF	TGTGCCAGCAGCCAGGCCGGGACATATGCCTACGAGCAGTACTTC
TRBV28	few	TRBJ2-7	TRBD1	CASQGVSFSEQYF	TGTGCCAGCCAGGGGGTCAGCTTTAGCGAGCAGTACTTC
TRBV5-1	-	TRBJ1-2	TRBD1	CASSPGTGGFSSYGYTF	TGCGCCAGCAGCCCAGGGACAGGGGGTTTTAGTTCCTATGGCTACACCTTC
TRBV7-2	-	TRBJ2-1	TRBD2	CASSLRTSGRAGPVNEQFF	TGTGCCAGCAGCTTGAGGACTAGCGGGAGGGCCGGGCCGGTGAATGAGCAGTTCTTC
TRBV18	-	TRBJ1-4	TRBD1	CASSPVSGQGDEKLFF	TGTGCCAGCTCACCAGTCTCGGGACAGGGGGATGAAAAACTGTTTTTT
TRBV2	-	TRBJ2-3	TRBD2	CATTTSGRGTDTQYF	TGTGCCACAACCACTAGCGGGAGGGGCACAGATACGCAGTATTTT
TRBV27	-	TRBJ1-2	-	CASSPLAGVAYGYTF	TGTGCCAGCAGCCCCCTGGCAGGGGTTGCCTATGGCTACACCTTC
TRBV5-4	-	TRBJ2-1	TRBD1	CASSWPGQKSEQFF	TGTGCCAGCAGCTGGCCGGGACAGAAGAGTGAGCAGTTCTTC
TRBV19	once	TRBJ1-2	TRBD1	CASSILGQAALNGYTF	TGTGCCAGTAGTATCCTCGGACAGGCAGCTTTAAATGGCTACACCTTC
TRBV2	-	TRBJ2-7	TRBD1	CASSGQGGEQYF	TGTGCCAGCAGTGGACAGGGTGGCGAGCAGTACTTC
TRBV15	few	TRBJ2-3	-	CATRFDASSKDTQYF	TGTGCCACCCGATTCGACGCTAGCTCAAAGGATACGCAGTATTTT
TRBV15	-	TRBJ2-7	-	CATSPGYREFYEQYF	TGTGCCACCAGCCCTGGGTACAGAGAATTCTACGAGCAGTACTTC
TRBV5-1	-	TRBJ1-5	-	CASSLEAGDQPQHF	TGCGCCAGCAGCTTGGAGGCAGGTGATCAGCCCCAGCATTTT
TRBV6-5	-	TRBJ2-7	-	CASSYSGRGPPYEQYF	TGTGCCAGCAGTTACTCCGGCAGGGGCCCACCCTACGAGCAGTACTTC
TRBV9	-	TRBJ2-3	TRBD2	CASSADPGLAGVDQNTQYF	TGTGCCAGCAGCGCCGACCCCGGACTAGCGGGAGTCGATCAGAATACGCAGTATTTT
TRBV10-2	-	TRBJ2-7	TRBD2	CASSNSGRAGYEQYF	TGCGCCAGCAGTAATAGCGGGAGGGCCGGGTACGAGCAGTACTTC